The rows below give T cell receptor beta chains drawn from one sample of a study of PD-1 blockade in classical Hodgkin lymphoma. Some clones are missing from TCRdb's copy, which holds only in-frame ones; the method was immunoSEQ multiplex PCR. The table lists around 32,000 clones, around 89% of them singletons, with around 1.2% in the top ten. The sample comprised CD4+ T cells from blood. Receptors were obtained from a human donor with classical Hodgkin lymphoma. Both conserved end residues are part of each CDR3. A D gene is named only where the DNA matches it firmly. Size is stated for part of the rows, as once, few or many counts, or as a class when the clone is expanded.

NA	TRBV2	NA	TRBJ2-2	TGTGCCAGCAGTCTAGCAGGGGACCACGGGGAGCTGTTTTTT	CASSLAGDHGELFF
TRBD2	TRBV28	NA	TRBJ2-1	TGTGCCAGCACGGTCTTGGCGGGAGGGCCAGGTGAGCAGTTCTTC	CASTVLAGGPGEQFF
TRBD2	TRBV11-2	NA	TRBJ2-2	TGTGCCAGCAGCTTAGCGGGAGGAGTCGGGGAGCTGTTTTTT	CASSLAGGVGELFF
NA	TRBV10-1	few	TRBJ2-7	TGCGCCAGCAGCCCCACTCTCTACGAGCAGTACTTC	CASSPTLYEQYF
NA	TRBV18	NA	TRBJ2-3	TGTGCCAGCTCACCTCGCACAGATACGCAGTATTTT	CASSPRTDTQYF
NA	TRBV28	NA	TRBJ1-2	TGTGCCAGCAGTTCGGGACTCTATGGCTACACCTTC	CASSSGLYGYTF
NA	TRBV7-8	NA	TRBJ2-1	TGTGCCAGCAGCTTCTCGGGGAGGCCCCTGAATGAGCAGTTCTTC	CASSFSGRPLNEQFF
TRBD1	TRBV7-9	NA	TRBJ2-2	TGTGCCAGCAGCTCGGGACAGGGAATCGGGGAGCTGTTTTTT	CASSSGQGIGELFF
NA	TRBV5-6	NA	TRBJ2-3	TGTGCCAGCAGCTTGTACGCGGCGGGAATGGTAGATACGCAGTATTTT	CASSLYAAGMVDTQYF
TRBD2	TRBV6-5	NA	TRBJ2-1	TGTGCCAGCAGTTACTCTACCGGGACTAGCGTGTTCTTC	CASSYSTGTSVFF
TRBD1	TRBV7-3	NA	TRBJ2-1	TGTGCCAGCAGCCCGACGGGACAGCGAGGGAGTGAGCAGTTCTTC	CASSPTGQRGSEQFF
TRBD1	TRBV11-2	NA	TRBJ1-2	TGTGCCAGCAGCTTTCCAGGGGGCGGAGGCTACACCTTC	CASSFPGGGGYTF
NA	TRBV7-9	once	TRBJ1-3	TGTGCCAGCGACAGCGTCTCTGGAAACACCATATATTTT	CASDSVSGNTIYF
NA	TRBV7-8	NA	TRBJ2-3	TGTGCCAGCAGCTTACGGGATACGCAGTATTTT	CASSLRDTQYF
TRBD1	TRBV4-2	NA	TRBJ2-5	TGTGCCAGCAGCCAAGTACGGAGAACAGGGGGTATTCAAGAGACCCAGTACTTC	CASSQVRRTGGIQETQYF